Below are 14 T cell receptor beta chains sequenced from a single sample in a study of shared clonotypes between healthy human individuals. Sequencing was performed with immunoSEQ multiplex PCR; in TCRdb, only in-frame clones are kept and a portion is missing. The sample gives about 1.1 million clones, roughly 80% of which show up once; more than 0.85% is in the top ten. The sequencing sample was made of memory CD4+ T cells from PBMCs. Sample subset: CD45RA-negative fraction. The receptors derive from a young man in good health. Some clones in this sample may be carry-over from other donors' samples.

The chain joins TRBV4-1 to TRBJ2-3; 12 bases match TRBD2. CDR1 MGHRA and CDR2 YSYEKL come from the germline V gene. The CDR3 is 16 amino acids. V dropped 2 bases and J dropped 5; count of bases not matched to a gene: 5. The CDR3 reads CASSQLAGGHGDTQYF. DNA of the CDR3: TGCGCCAGCAGCCAACTAGCGGGAGGGCATGGAGATACGCAGTATTTT.

Remarks on this clone: Since a far larger clone is one base different, this is likely a read error. The same CDR3 also results from other DNA sequences found in this sample. The V and J genes are TRBV30 and TRBJ1-5; D possibly corresponds to TRBD1 (6 bases). Trimming removed 2 bases from V and 10 bases from J, with 15 bases in between. CDR3 size: 13 residues. Germline V gene sequence: CDR1 GTSNPN, CDR2 SVGIG (reference sequence). CDR3 bases: TGTGCCTGGAGTAGGGGGAACGGGCAACCCCAGCATTTT. This gives the protein CAWSRGNGQPQHF.

The V call is TRBV27, the J call TRBJ1-2; 9 bases agree with TRBD1. CDR1 is MNHEY and CDR2 is SMNVEV in the germline V gene (reference sequence). With 0 bases clipped from V and 4 bases from J, the junction kept 6 bases outside the gene matches. This CDR3 is 16 amino acids long. The CDR3: CASSLSATGGGYGYTF. As DNA, the CDR3 is TGTGCCAGCAGTTTATCAGCAACAGGGGGCGGCTATGGCTACACCTTC.

This clone is a singleton in its sample. The chain recombines TRBV7-2 with TRBJ2-1; 12 nucleotides line up with TRBD2. V shed 7 bases and J 0 bases; nucleotides not matched to a gene: 10. Germline V gene data show CDR1 as SGHTA and CDR2 as FQGNSA. This CDR3 has 18 amino acids. The CDR3 DNA is TGTGCCAGCAATGAGGGACTAGCGGGTCTAAGCTCCTACAATGAGCAGTTCTTC. Protein: CASNEGLAGLSSYNEQFF.

The chain links TRBV9 to TRBJ2-7; D is ambiguous. V was clipped by 2 bases and J by 2 bases, with 11 bases between them. This CDR3 is built from 14 residues. From germline, CDR1 is SGDLS and CDR2 YYNGEE. CDR3 in DNA: TGTGCCAGCAGCGTTTATAACGGTCCCTACGAGCAGTACTTC. Protein: CASSVYNGPYEQYF.

As concerns this clone: Other DNA sequences in the same sample also yield this CDR3. The chain employs TRBV28 and TRBJ2-3; weak D call: TRBD2 (6 bases). Germline CDR1 is MDHEN and CDR2 is SYDVKM. The CDR3 runs 15 residues. V was trimmed by 3 bases and J by 0 bases, leaving 10 bases between them. CDR3 sequence (DNA): TGTGCCAGCAGTTTTTCGGGGACTAGCACAGATACGCAGTATTTT. It is translated as CASSFSGTSTDTQYF.

CDR3 DNA sequence: TGTGCCAGCAGTGGGGGACCAGATTCGAACACCGGGGAGCTGTTTTTT. Protein: CASSGGPDSNTGELFF. The V call is TRBV2, the J call TRBJ2-2; either TRBD1 or TRBD2 may fit D (5 bases each). Germline assignment: CDR1 SNHLY and CDR2 FYNNEI. The CDR3 consists of 16 residues. The V and J ends lost 4 bases and 0 bases respectively, with 12 bases between them.

The CDR3 DNA reads TGTGCCAGCAGAAACGGAGGGAGAGAGACCCAGTACTTC. It specifies CASRNGGRETQYF. The chain joins TRBV6-6 to TRBJ2-5; weak D call: TRBD2 (6 bases). This CDR3 comprises 13 residues. The V gene lost 6 bases and the J gene lost 4 bases, with 12 bases spanning the gap. The germline CDR1 and CDR2 sequences are MNHNY and SVGAGI (reference sequence).

The chain joins TRBV4-1 to TRBJ1-2; possibly TRBD1 for D (5 bases). This CDR3 has 19 amino acids. V shed 3 bases and J shed 0 bases, with 23 bases lying between them. Germline values: CDR1 MGHRA, CDR2 YSYEKL. The CDR3 sequence: CASSQLPISGGYANYGYTF. The CDR3 DNA follows: TGCGCCAGCAGCCAGCTCCCAATATCCGGGGGGTATGCTAACTATGGCTACACCTTC.

The chain combines TRBV29-1 with TRBJ1-1; 8 bases map to TRBD1. Germline V gene sequence: CDR1 SQVTM, CDR2 ANQGSEA. The V and J ends lost 6 bases and 6 bases, in that order; junction bases with no gene match: 3. This CDR3 is built from 11 residues. The CDR3 loop is CSVVTGAEAFF. The CDR3, as DNA: TGCAGCGTCGTGACAGGGGCTGAAGCTTTCTTT. Using reference TRBV29-1 and TRBJ1-1 for the parts outside the CDR3, the full variable domain is SAVISQKPSRDICQRGTSLTIQCQVDSQVTMMFWYRQQPGQSLTLIATANQGSEATYESGFVIDKFPISRPNLTFSTLTVSNMSPEDSSIYLCSVVTGAEAFFGQGTRLTVV.

The gene calls are TRBV5-5 and TRBJ2-7; the D gene is possibly TRBD2 (5 bases). CDR3 length: 15 amino acids. Germline V CDR1 and CDR2: SGHKS, YYEKEE (reference sequence). Trimming stripped 2 bases from V and 2 bases from J, with 14 bases between. The CDR3 loop reads CASSFGASLTYEQYF. The CDR3 bases are TGTGCCAGCAGCTTTGGCGCTAGCCTAACCTACGAGCAGTACTTC.

V usage is TRBV18 and J usage is TRBJ2-5, with D possibly TRBD1 on 5 matching bases. From germline, CDR1 is KGHSH and CDR2 LQKENI. This CDR3 comprises 14 residues. Trimming took 5 bases from V and 1 from J, leaving 11 bases between them. CDR3 bases: TGTGCCAGCTCATCTCGACAGACCCAAGAGACCCAGTACTTC. This encodes CASSSRQTQETQYF.

This chain joins TRBV5-1 and TRBJ2-2; 9 nucleotides line up with TRBD2. After removal of 1 base from V and 7 bases from J, the junction contained 5 bases not matched to a gene. Germline CDR1 is SGHRS and CDR2 is YFSETQ. The CDR3 runs 15 residues. The CDR3 spells CASSLLAGVDGELFF. In nucleotides, the CDR3 is TGCGCCAGCAGCTTGTTAGCGGGAGTTGACGGGGAGCTGTTTTTT.

This clone came up a few times. The rearrangement links TRBV28 to TRBJ2-7; a possible D gene is TRBD2 (6 bases). This CDR3 comprises 17 residues. Trimming cost V 5 bases and J 3 bases, with 23 bases left between them. Germline-derived CDR1 and CDR2 are MDHEN and SYDVKM. The CDR3 DNA reads TGTGCCAGCAGTCCCAGCCCGGGAGCCGGCACCATCTACGAGCAGTACTTC. Its translation: CASSPSPGAGTIYEQYF.